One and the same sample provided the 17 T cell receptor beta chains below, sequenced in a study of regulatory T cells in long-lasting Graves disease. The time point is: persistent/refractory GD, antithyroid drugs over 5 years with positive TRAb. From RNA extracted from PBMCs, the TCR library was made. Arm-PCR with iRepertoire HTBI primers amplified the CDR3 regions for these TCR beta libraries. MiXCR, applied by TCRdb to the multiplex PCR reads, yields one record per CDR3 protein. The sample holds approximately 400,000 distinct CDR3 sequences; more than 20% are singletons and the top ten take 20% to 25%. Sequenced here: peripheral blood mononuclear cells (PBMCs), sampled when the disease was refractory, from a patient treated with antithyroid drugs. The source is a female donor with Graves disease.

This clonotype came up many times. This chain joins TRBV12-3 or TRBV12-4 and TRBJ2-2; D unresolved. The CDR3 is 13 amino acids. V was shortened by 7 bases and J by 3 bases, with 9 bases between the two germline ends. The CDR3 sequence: CASKATDTGELFF. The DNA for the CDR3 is TGTGCCAGCAAGGCCACGGACACCGGGGAGCTGTTTTTT.

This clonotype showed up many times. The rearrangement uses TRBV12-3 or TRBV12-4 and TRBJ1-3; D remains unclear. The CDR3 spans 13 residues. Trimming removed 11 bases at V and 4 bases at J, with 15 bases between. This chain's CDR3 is CALGPNPGNTIYF. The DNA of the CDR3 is TGTGCCTTAGGGCCCAATCCCGGAAACACCATATATTTT.

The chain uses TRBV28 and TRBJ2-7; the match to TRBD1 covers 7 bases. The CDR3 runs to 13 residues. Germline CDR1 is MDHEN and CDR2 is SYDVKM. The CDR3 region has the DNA TGTGCCAGCAATATAATAGGGGGCTACGAGCAGTGCGTC. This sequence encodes CASNIIGGYEQCV.

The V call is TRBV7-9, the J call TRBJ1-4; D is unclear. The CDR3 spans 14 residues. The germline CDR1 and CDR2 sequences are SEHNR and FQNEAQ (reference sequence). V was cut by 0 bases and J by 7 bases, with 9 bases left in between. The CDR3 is CASSLADGGEKLFF. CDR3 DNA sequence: TGTGCCAGCAGCTTAGCCGACGGCGGTGAAAAACTGTTTTTT. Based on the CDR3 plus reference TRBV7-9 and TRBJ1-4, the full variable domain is DTGVSQNPRHKITKRGQNVTFRCDPISEHNRLYWYRQTLGQGPEFLTYFQNEAQLEKSRLLSDRFSAERPKGSFSTLEIQRTEQGDSAMYLCASSLADGGEKLFFGSGTQLSVL.

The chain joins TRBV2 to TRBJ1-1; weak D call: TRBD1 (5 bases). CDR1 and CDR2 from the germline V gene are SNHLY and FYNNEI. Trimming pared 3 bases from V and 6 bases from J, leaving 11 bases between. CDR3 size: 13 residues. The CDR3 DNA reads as TGTGCCAGCAGTGATGTCAGGGCGGCTGAAGCTTTCTTT. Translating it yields CASSDVRAAEAFF.

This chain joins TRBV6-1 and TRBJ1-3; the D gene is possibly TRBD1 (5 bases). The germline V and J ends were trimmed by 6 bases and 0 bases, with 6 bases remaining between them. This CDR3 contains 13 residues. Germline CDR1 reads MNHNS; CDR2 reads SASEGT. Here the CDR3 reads CASRTASGNTIYF. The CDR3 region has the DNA TGTGCCAGCAGGACAGCCTCTGGAAACACCATATATTTT.

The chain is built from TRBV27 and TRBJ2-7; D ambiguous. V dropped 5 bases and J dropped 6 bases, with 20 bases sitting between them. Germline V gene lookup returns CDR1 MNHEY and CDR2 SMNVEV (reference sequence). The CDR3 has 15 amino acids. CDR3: CASSHGPTPRGEQYF. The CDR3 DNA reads TGTGCCAGCAGTCATGGGCCCACTCCCCGCGGCGAGCAGTACTTC.

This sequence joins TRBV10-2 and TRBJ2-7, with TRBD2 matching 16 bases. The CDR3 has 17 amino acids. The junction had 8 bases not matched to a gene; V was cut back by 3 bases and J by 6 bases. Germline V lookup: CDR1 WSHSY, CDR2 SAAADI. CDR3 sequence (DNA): TGCGCCAGCAGTGAAAGGGGACTAGCGGGAGGGTCTCGCGAGCAGTACTTC. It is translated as CASSERGLAGGSREQYF.

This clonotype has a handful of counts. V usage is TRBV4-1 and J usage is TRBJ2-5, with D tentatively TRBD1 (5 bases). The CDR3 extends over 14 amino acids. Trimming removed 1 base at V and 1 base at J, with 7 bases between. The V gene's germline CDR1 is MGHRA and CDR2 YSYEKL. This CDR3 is CASSQVDSQETQYF. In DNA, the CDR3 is TGCGCCAGCAGCCAAGTCGACAGCCAAGAGACCCAGTACTTC.

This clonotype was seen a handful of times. CDR3 nucleotides: TGTGCCAGTGGACAGGTGGTGAACACTGAAGCTTTCTTT. This codes for CASGQVVNTEAFF. The chain couples TRBV19 to TRBJ1-1; 7 bases are a match to TRBD1. Germline V gives CDR1 LNHDA, CDR2 SQIVND (reference sequence). This CDR3 has 13 amino acids. V was pared by 8 bases and J by 0 bases, with 3 bases of the junction left unmatched.

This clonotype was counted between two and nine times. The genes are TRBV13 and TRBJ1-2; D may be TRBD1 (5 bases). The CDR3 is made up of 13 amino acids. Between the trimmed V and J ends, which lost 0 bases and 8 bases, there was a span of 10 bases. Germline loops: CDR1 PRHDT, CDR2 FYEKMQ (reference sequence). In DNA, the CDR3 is TGTGCCAGCAGCTTAGGGATGGGGCGCGGCTACACCTTC. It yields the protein CASSLGMGRGYTF.

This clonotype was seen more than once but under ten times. The CDR3 coding sequence is TGTGCCAGTAGTGTGACTAGCGGGAGTACTGGGAACGAGCAGTACTTC. Its translation is CASSVTSGSTGNEQYF. The rearrangement links TRBV19 to TRBJ2-7, with 12 bases lining up with TRBD2. Trimming removed 5 bases from V and 5 bases from J; junction bases left unmatched: 10. Germline CDR1 is LNHDA and CDR2 is SQIVND (reference sequence). There are 16 residues in the CDR3.

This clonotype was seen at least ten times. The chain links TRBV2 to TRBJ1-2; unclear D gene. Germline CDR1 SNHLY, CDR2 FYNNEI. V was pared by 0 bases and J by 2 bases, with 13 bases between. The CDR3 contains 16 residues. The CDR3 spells CASSEALFPLNYGYTF. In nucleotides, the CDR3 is TGTGCCAGCAGTGAAGCGCTTTTCCCACTAAACTATGGCTACACCTTC.

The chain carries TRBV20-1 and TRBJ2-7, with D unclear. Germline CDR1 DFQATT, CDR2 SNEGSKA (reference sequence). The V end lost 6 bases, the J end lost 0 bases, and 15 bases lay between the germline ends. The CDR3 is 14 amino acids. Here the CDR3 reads CSARRAPNSYEQYF. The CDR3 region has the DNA TGCAGTGCCCGTAGAGCTCCCAACTCCTACGAGCAGTACTTC.

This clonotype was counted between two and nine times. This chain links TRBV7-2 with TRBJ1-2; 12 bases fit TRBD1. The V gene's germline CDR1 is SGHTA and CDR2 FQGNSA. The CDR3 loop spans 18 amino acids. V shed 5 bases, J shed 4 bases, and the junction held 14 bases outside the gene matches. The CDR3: CASSPPRGGTGGGYGYTF. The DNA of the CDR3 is TGTGCCAGCAGCCCCCCACGTGGGGGGACAGGGGGCGGCTATGGCTACACCTTC.

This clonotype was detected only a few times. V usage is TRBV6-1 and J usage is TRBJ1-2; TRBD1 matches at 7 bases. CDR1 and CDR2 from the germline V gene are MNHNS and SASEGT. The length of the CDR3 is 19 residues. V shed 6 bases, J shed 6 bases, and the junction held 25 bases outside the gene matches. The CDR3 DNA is TGTGCCAGCAGCTTCGGGCCGAAACGAAACAGGGGCGGGACGGATGGCTACACCTTC. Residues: CASSFGPKRNRGGTDGYTF.

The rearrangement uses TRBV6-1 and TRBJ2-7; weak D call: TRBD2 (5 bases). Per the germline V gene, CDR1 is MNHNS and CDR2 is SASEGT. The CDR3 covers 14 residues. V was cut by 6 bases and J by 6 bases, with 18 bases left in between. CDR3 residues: CASSWTSFSGEQYF. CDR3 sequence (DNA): TGTGCCAGCAGCTGGACTTCTTTCTCGGGCGAGCAGTACTTC.